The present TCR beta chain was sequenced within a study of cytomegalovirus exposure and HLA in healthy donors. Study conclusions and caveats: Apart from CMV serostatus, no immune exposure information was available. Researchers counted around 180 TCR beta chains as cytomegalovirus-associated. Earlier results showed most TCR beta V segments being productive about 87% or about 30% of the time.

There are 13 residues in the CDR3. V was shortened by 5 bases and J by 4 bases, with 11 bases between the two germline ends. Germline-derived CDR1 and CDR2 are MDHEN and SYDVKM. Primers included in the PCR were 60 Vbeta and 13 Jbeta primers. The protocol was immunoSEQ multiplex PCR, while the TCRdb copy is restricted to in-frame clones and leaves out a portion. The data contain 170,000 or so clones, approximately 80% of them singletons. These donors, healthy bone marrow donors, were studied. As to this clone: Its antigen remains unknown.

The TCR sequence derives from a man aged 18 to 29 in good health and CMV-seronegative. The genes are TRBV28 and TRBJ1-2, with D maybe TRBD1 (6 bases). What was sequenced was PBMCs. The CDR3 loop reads CASSETGTYGYTF. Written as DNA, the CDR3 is TGTGCCAGCAGTGAGACAGGAACCTATGGCTACACCTTC.